These T cell receptor beta chains were read from a single sample in a study of blood T cell repertoires in COVID-19. Produced via immunoSEQ multiplex PCR; TCRdb's table is partial and in-frame only. This table holds about 200,000 clones, 85% to 90% found once. Material for sequencing was peripheral blood. These receptor sequences come from a middle-aged man with active or convalescent COVID-19. Each CDR3 is given with its conserved first and last residue. The D gene is left open where the match is weak. Expanded clones get a size class; other rows say once, few or many, or leave the size out.

j_call v_call clone_size d_call cdr3_nt cdr3_aa
TRBJ1-2 TRBV4-1 - TRBD1 TGCGCCAGCAGCCAACTACCGACAGGGGTTCGATATGGCTACACCTTC CASSQLPTGVRYGYTF
TRBJ1-1 TRBV28 - - TGTGCCAGCAGTTTTAGGGGGATGACTGAAGCTTTCTTT CASSFRGMTEAFF
TRBJ2-1 TRBV11-2 - TRBD2 TGTGCCAGCAGCCCAAGGGGTGCGGGAGCCTACAATGAGCAGTTCTTC CASSPRGAGAYNEQFF
TRBJ2-2 TRBV27 - TRBD1 TGTGCCAGCAGTTTGAGACAGGGGTCCGGGGAGCTGTTTTTT CASSLRQGSGELFF
TRBJ1-5 TRBV5-6 few TRBD1 TGTGCCAGCAGCCCCCGGGACAGCCCCTATAGCAATCAGCCCCAGCATTTT CASSPRDSPYSNQPQHF
TRBJ1-3 TRBV5-1 - - TGCGCCAGCAGCTTCTGGCAGGGTGGAAACACCATATATTTT CASSFWQGGNTIYF
TRBJ1-2 TRBV9 - TRBD1 TGTGCCAGCAGCGCGGCCCCGGGACAGTTTGATGGCTACACCTTC CASSAAPGQFDGYTF
TRBJ2-2 TRBV18 - - TGTGCCAGCTCACCAGACGGAGGGTACACCGGGGAGCTGTTTTTT CASSPDGGYTGELFF
TRBJ2-7 TRBV6-5 - - TGTGCCAGCAACGGGGACAACTACGAGCAGTACTTC CASNGDNYEQYF
TRBJ2-3 TRBV3-1/TRBV3-2 - - TGTGCCAGCAGCCAAGATCCCACCGGGACAACAGATACGCAGTATTTT CASSQDPTGTTDTQYF
TRBJ2-3 TRBV7-2 - TRBD2 TGTGCCAGCAGCTCCTGGACTAGCGGAGTGGGTACAGATACGCAGTATTTT CASSSWTSGVGTDTQYF
TRBJ2-2 TRBV9 once - TGTGCCAGCAGCGAGGGGGTTGCCAACACCGGGGAGCTGTTTTTT CASSEGVANTGELFF
TRBJ1-3 TRBV15 - - TGTGCCACCAGCAGGCTAGTTGGAAACACCATATATTTT CATSRLVGNTIYF
TRBJ1-5 TRBV3-1/TRBV3-2 few - TGTGCCAGCAGCCAAGATCCGGTCTTGGACAATAGCAATCAGCCCCAGCATTTT CASSQDPVLDNSNQPQHF
TRBJ2-7 TRBV5-5 - - TGTGCCAGCAGCTCGACAGGAGTCTACGAGCAGTACTTC CASSSTGVYEQYF
TRBJ2-7 TRBV19 - TRBD1 TGTGCCAGTAGCCGACGGACAGGGAACCCCTACGAGCAGTACTTC CASSRRTGNPYEQYF
TRBJ2-7 TRBV7-2 - - TGTGCCAGCAGCTTAGTTTTAGCCGGAGCCTACGAGCAGTACTTC CASSLVLAGAYEQYF
TRBJ1-3 TRBV19 - TRBD1 TGTGCCAGTACCGACAGGGGGCTTGGAAACACCATATATTTT CASTDRGLGNTIYF
TRBJ2-7 TRBV24-1 - TRBD1 TGTGCCACCAGTGATCCCCGGGACAGCCCCTACGAGCAGTACTTC CATSDPRDSPYEQYF
TRBJ2-5 TRBV7-2 - TRBD2 TGTGCCAGCAGCTCCGGCGGGAGCAAGAAGACCCAGTACTTC CASSSGGSKKTQYF
TRBJ2-7 TRBV30 - - TGTGCCTGGAATCGTAAAGGGGCCCACGAGCAGTACTTC CAWNRKGAHEQYF
TRBJ2-3 TRBV7-3 - TRBD1 TGTGCCAGCAGCTTGGGACAGAGCACAGATACGCAGTATTTT CASSLGQSTDTQYF
TRBJ1-3 TRBV4-1 - - TGCGCCAGCCGACCAGTGGGGGGGCATGGGGACACCATATATTTT CASRPVGGHGDTIYF
TRBJ2-3 TRBV5-1 - TRBD2 TGCGCCAGCAGCTTGGCCCGGGGGGAGGATACGCAGTATTTT CASSLARGEDTQYF
TRBJ2-7 TRBV4-3 - TRBD1 TGCGCCAGCAGCCAAGATAGTTTGGACAGGGTCTACGAGCAGTACTTC CASSQDSLDRVYEQYF
TRBJ1-2 TRBV10-3 - - TGTGCCTCAGGAGGACAGAATAACTATGGCTACACCTTC CASGGQNNYGYTF
TRBJ1-2 TRBV6-5 - - TGTGCCAGCAGTCCAGGTTTTACTAACTATGGCTACACCTTC CASSPGFTNYGYTF
TRBJ1-1 TRBV14 - TRBD1 TGTGCCAGCAGCCGCCTCTCCGGACAGGGCCTACTAAACACTGAAGCTTTCTTT CASSRLSGQGLLNTEAFF
TRBJ1-1 TRBV4-2 - - TGTGCCAGCAACGGACAGCCGAACACTGAAGCTTTCTTT CASNGQPNTEAFF
TRBJ2-2 TRBV5-4 - TRBD2 TGTGCCAGCAGTCGTAGCGGGGGGGTGCGGAACACCGGGGAGCTGTTTTTT CASSRSGGVRNTGELFF
TRBJ2-7 TRBV19 - TRBD1 TGTGCCAGTAGTAAGGGACAGGGGGTTGCCTACGAGCAGTACTTC CASSKGQGVAYEQYF
TRBJ2-1 TRBV19 - TRBD2 TGTGCCAGTAGTATTCCTAGCGGGCTTTCCTACAATGAGCAGTTCTTC CASSIPSGLSYNEQFF
TRBJ1-1 TRBV6-6 - TRBD1 TGTGCCAGCAGTTACCCGACGACAGGGGGTCTCACTGAAGCTTTCTTT CASSYPTTGGLTEAFF
TRBJ1-1 TRBV19 - - TGTGCCAGTAGTATCCTGGGGGCGAACACTGAAGCTTTCTTT CASSILGANTEAFF
TRBJ1-2 TRBV12-5 once TRBD1 TGTGCTAGTGGTTCCCCAGGGGGCGCGAGCTATGGCTACACCTTC CASGSPGGASYGYTF
TRBJ1-1 TRBV7-2 - - TGTGCCAGCAGCTTAAACCCAGGGACTGAAGCTTTCTTT CASSLNPGTEAFF
TRBJ2-3 TRBV6-5 - - TGTGCCAGCAGCATGACAGTAGATACGCAGTATTTT CASSMTVDTQYF
TRBJ1-4 TRBV11-2 - - TGTGCCAGCAGCTTAGGAGGCAGACTAAATGAAAAACTGTTTTTT CASSLGGRLNEKLFF
TRBJ2-5 TRBV2 - TRBD2 TGTGCCAGCAGTCCGGGACTAGCCCACCAAGAGACCCAGTACTTC CASSPGLAHQETQYF
TRBJ1-6 TRBV30 few TRBD1 TGTGCCTGGAGTGGGACAGGGCTCTCACCCCTCCACTTT CAWSGTGLSPLHF
TRBJ1-1 TRBV5-1 - - TGCGCCAGCAGCTGGAGGGTAAACACTGAAGCTTTCTTT CASSWRVNTEAFF
TRBJ1-1 TRBV28 - - TGTGCCAGCAATCCGACAGGTTCGAACACTGAAGCTTTCTTT CASNPTGSNTEAFF
TRBJ2-1 TRBV7-6 - - TGTGCCAGCAGCTTAGCTAGCCTCGTGGTCAATGAGCAGTTCTTC CASSLASLVVNEQFF
TRBJ2-2 TRBV7-3 - - TGTGCCAGCAGCCAAGGGGCAACCGGGGAGCTGTTTTTT CASSQGATGELFF
TRBJ2-2 TRBV5-1 - TRBD2 TGCGCCAGCAGCGCGGGTAGCGGGGGGGCACGCACCGGGGAGCTGTTTTTT CASSAGSGGARTGELFF
TRBJ1-2 TRBV6-6 - - TGTGCCAGCAGTTCCCTACAGGCTAACTATGGCTACACCTTC CASSSLQANYGYTF
TRBJ1-5 TRBV5-6 - TRBD1 TGTGCCAGCGGAGGACAGGAGCTCAATCAGCCCCAGCATTTT CASGGQELNQPQHF
TRBJ2-7 TRBV9 - - TGTGCCAGCAGCGCCCCGGAGGGGCCCTACGAGCAGTACTTC CASSAPEGPYEQYF
TRBJ2-1 TRBV5-5 - TRBD2 TGTGCCAGCAGCGGCATGGGACTAGCGCCTTACAATGAGCAGTTCTTC CASSGMGLAPYNEQFF
TRBJ2-5 TRBV27 once - TGTGCCAGCAGTTCGTACCGGGACAACCAAGAGACCCAGTACTTC CASSSYRDNQETQYF
TRBJ2-7 TRBV6-5 - - TGTGCCAGCAGATCCAGATCGGGGGACAGTAGATTCTTC CASRSRSGDSRFF
TRBJ2-1 TRBV11-3 once TRBD2 TGTGCCAGCAGCCCACGGACTAGCGGGAGCAGCTCCTACAATGAGCAGTTCTTC CASSPRTSGSSSYNEQFF
TRBJ2-7 TRBV19 - - TGTGCCAGTAGTGTCGCGGGACTGTCCTCCTACGAGCAGTACTTC CASSVAGLSSYEQYF
TRBJ1-3 TRBV6-6 - - TGTGCCAGCAGCCAAACCCAGGGGACTGGAAACACCATATATTTT CASSQTQGTGNTIYF
TRBJ1-2 TRBV5-4 - TRBD1 TGTGCCAGCAGCAGGACCCAGGGGGATCTTTTTAGCTATGGCTACACCTTC CASSRTQGDLFSYGYTF